This T cell receptor beta chain stems from a study of identical twins. This clonotype was found a few times. Its antigen is unknown. Findings of the study overall: Beta out-of-frame sequences showed weaker excess twin sharing. Models predicted less out-of-frame TCR alpha sharing in monozygotic twins than was found. Insertions were reduced in abundant cord blood beta clonotypes but not in memory repertoires.

In TCRdb, the 5' RACE reads were re-called with MiXCR into one record per CDR3 protein. This sample has 310,000 or so distinct CDR3 sequences, with 9.5% found just once. CDR1 SGHAT and CDR2 FQNNGV come from the germline V gene. J lost 8 bases, V lost 7 bases, and 14 bases had no gene match. The CDR3 covers 15 residues. Another study also made use of these data, one on yellow fever vaccine responses in identical twins.

The chain carries TRBV11-2 and TRBJ2-1; 7 bases fit TRBD2. The sample taken for sequencing was CD8+ T cells sorted from blood. This sequence originates from a woman under 30 in good health. The CDR3 DNA reads as TGTGCCAGCATCCCCGGGTGGGGGGGTAGCGATGAGCAGTTCTTC. Translated: CASIPGWGGSDEQFF.